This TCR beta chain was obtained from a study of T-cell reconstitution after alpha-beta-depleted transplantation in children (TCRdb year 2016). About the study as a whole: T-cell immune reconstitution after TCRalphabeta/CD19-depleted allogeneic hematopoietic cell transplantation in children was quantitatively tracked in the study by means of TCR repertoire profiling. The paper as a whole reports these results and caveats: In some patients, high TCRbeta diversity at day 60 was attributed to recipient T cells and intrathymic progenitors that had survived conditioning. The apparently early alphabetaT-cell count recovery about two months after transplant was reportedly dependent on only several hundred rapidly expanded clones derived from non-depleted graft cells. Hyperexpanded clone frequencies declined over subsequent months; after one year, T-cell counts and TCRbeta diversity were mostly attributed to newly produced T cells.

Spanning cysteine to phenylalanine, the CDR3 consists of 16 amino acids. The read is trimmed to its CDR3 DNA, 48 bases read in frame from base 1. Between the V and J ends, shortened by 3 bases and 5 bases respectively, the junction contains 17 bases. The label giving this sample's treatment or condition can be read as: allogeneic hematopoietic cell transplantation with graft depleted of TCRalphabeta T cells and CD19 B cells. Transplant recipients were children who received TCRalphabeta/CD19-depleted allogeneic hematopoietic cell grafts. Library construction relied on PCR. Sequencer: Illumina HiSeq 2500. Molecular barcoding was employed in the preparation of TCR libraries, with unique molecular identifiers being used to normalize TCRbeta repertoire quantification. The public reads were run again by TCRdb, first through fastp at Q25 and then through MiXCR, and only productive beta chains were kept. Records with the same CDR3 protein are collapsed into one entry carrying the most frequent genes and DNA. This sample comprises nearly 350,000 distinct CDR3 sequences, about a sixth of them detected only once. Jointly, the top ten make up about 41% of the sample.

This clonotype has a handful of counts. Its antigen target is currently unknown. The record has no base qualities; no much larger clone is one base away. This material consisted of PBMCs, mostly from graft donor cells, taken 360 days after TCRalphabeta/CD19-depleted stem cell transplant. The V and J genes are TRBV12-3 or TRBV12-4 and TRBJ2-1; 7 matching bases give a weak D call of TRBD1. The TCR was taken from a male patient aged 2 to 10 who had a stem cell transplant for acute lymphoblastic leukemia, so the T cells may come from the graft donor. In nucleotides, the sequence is TGTGCCAGCAGTTTTAGGGGGCGGGGCCCCAACAATGAGCAGTTCTTC. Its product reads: CASSFRGRGPNNEQFF.